The source of this T cell receptor beta chain is a study of blood T cells in healthy people across ages. The authors ran a second PCR of roughly 7 to 11 cycles using a sample-barcoded 5' primer and a J-beta primer mix. Via MiXCR, TCRdb re-called the 5' RACE reads, giving one row per CDR3 protein. The top ten hold about a quarter of the sample, which has approximately 790,000 distinct CDR3 sequences, under 80% seen once. The CDR3 extends over 22 amino acids. Germline V gives CDR1 SGHAT, CDR2 FQDESV (reference sequence). Trimming took 5 bases from V and 8 from J, leaving 40 bases between them. This clonotype was seen only a few times.

The TCR was taken from a man between 25 and 39 years old in good health. The sequencing sample was made of blood. J is TRBJ2-1 and V is TRBV11-1; D is possibly TRBD2 (6 bases). CDR3 sequence: CASSLPFGGSPPHPQNFDEQFF. In DNA, the CDR3 is TGTGCCAGCAGCCTCCCCTTTGGAGGGAGTCCCCCACACCCCCAAAATTTTGATGAGCAGTTCTTC.